The entry below gives a single T cell receptor (beta chain) sequence along with its context. The antigen is undetermined. The source of the sample is a study of identifying expanded T cells in peripheral blood. Study-wide findings and caveats: Clone count variance between roughly 2-week samples rose with total template count. About 1.2 clones differed between technical replicates, versus about 15 and 19 over time.

No infections or other immune events were documented during collection. V was cut by 2 bases and J by 3 bases, with 6 bases left in between. Germline V lookup: CDR1 KGHSH, CDR2 LQKENI. There are 13 residues in the CDR3. Libraries were prepared by immunoSEQ multiplex PCR; TCRdb keeps only in-frame clonotypes and omits some of them. The sample includes about 58,000 clones, roughly nine tenths of them seen just once. This TCR was recovered from a person aged 18 to 75 in good health. This chain connects TRBV18 to TRBJ2-3, with D hard to call. Sequencing used blood. CDR3 DNA sequence: TGTGCCAGCTCACCAGGCGTTACAGATACGCAGTATTTT. Its protein is CASSPGVTDTQYF.